The T cell receptor beta chain under discussion was sequenced for a study of shared clonotypes between healthy human individuals. The study, taken as a whole, reports: Clonotype sharing across a few donors was observed for about 4.8% of naive CD4 clonotypes. A reduction in generation probabilities was seen for non-shared clonotypes relative to those shared by all four donors.

Between the trimmed V and J ends, which lost 2 bases and 3 bases, there was a span of 7 bases. CDR1 and CDR2 (germline): MDHEN, SYDVKM. The CDR3 is 13 amino acids. Genomic DNA belonging to each subset was distributed in equal measure over several immunoSEQ plates. The assay was immunoSEQ multiplex PCR, and TCRdb's table has in-frame clones only and misses some. Among around 2.5 million clones listed, 80% to 95% were seen once. In its sample, this clone was seen a few times. Its antigen remains unknown. The sample taken for sequencing was naive CD4+ T cells from PBMCs. Described subset: CD45RA+ positively selected. This TCR was recovered from a man aged 18 to 29 in good health. Some clones in this sample may be carry-over from other donors' samples. The rearrangement links TRBV28 to TRBJ1-2; D is ambiguous. In DNA form, the CDR3 reads TGTGCCAGCAGTTTAGCAGGAGACTATGGCTACACCTTC. Amino acid sequence: CASSLAGDYGYTF.